The 10 T cell receptor beta chains listed next were all sequenced from one sample in a study of OX40 agonist ivuxolimab in advanced cancers. The data were produced by immunoSEQ multiplex PCR, yet TCRdb's version contains in-frame clones alone and is incomplete. The data contain 20,000 to 25,000 clones, around two thirds of them singletons. Sequencing used CD4+ or CD8+ T cells sorted from blood, obtained in a trial of the OX40 agonist ivuxolimab. The receptors come from an adult with an advanced solid tumor such as melanoma, head and neck, liver or kidney cancer.

The V and J genes are TRBV7-6 and TRBJ2-5; possible D gene TRBD1, 5 bases. V shed 3 bases and J shed 5 bases, with 16 bases lying between them. The CDR3 loop spans 15 amino acids. Germline lookup yields CDR1 SGHVS and CDR2 FNYEAQ. The CDR3 protein is CASSLLPGSRETQYF. DNA for the CDR3: TGTGCCAGCAGCTTGTTACCAGGGTCCCGGGAGACCCAGTACTTC.

The chain couples TRBV11-3 to TRBJ2-5; 11 bases agree with TRBD2. Germline V gene data show CDR1 as SGHNT and CDR2 as YENEEA. V lost 3 bases to trimming and J lost 5 bases; unmatched junction nucleotides: 5. CDR3 length equals 15 residues. The CDR3 is CASSFLAGGRETQYF. The CDR3 DNA follows: TGTGCCAGCAGCTTCCTAGCGGGGGGCAGGGAGACCCAGTACTTC.

This clone has only a few counts. The V call is TRBV5-4, the J call TRBJ1-2; 7 bases are a match to TRBD1. Per the germline V gene, CDR1 is SGHNT and CDR2 is YYREEE (reference sequence). Trimming cost V 4 bases and J 2 bases; bases outside gene matches: 8. This CDR3 region has 15 residues. CDR3 region: CASSTHPGQNYGYTF. In DNA form, the CDR3 reads TGTGCCAGCAGCACCCACCCGGGACAGAACTATGGCTACACCTTC.

V gene TRBV9 combines with J gene TRBJ1-4; no definite D call. The CDR3 has 15 residues. CDR1 SGDLS and CDR2 YYNGEE come from the germline V gene. Trimming removed 0 bases at V and 0 bases at J, with 6 bases between. As DNA, the CDR3 is TGTGCCAGCAGCGTAGGGACGGCAACTAATGAAAAACTGTTTTTT. The encoded protein is CASSVGTATNEKLFF.

The chain uses TRBV6-6 and TRBJ2-7; weak D call: TRBD2 (5 bases). Trimming stripped 4 bases from V and 6 bases from J, with 16 bases between. The CDR3 is made up of 14 amino acids. In germline, CDR1 is MNHNY, CDR2 SVGAGI (reference sequence). CDR3 residues: CASSSTGLYPEQYF. DNA for the CDR3: TGTGCCAGCAGTTCCACTGGACTCTACCCCGAGCAGTACTTC.

The chain couples TRBV7-3 to TRBJ2-2; 7 positions match TRBD2. The trim removed 5 bases at V and 0 bases at J, leaving 6 bases unmatched. The CDR3 covers 16 residues. The germline gives CDR1 SGHTA, CDR2 FQGTGA. The DNA of the CDR3 is TGTGCCAGCAGCCCACAGCGGGGCGCGAACACCGGGGAGCTGTTTTTT. This codes for CASSPQRGANTGELFF.

The chain employs TRBV6-5 and TRBJ2-3; TRBD2 agrees at 11 bases. Germline CDR1 reads MNHEY; CDR2 reads SVGAGI. The V gene end was trimmed by 4 bases and the J gene end by 1 base; junction bases not matched to a gene: 1. The CDR3 spans 15 residues. CDR3 region: CASSLLAGGTDTQYF. For the CDR3, the DNA is TGTGCCAGCAGTTTACTAGCGGGGGGCACAGATACGCAGTATTTT.

The V gene is TRBV9, the J gene TRBJ2-1; 14 bases fit TRBD2. J gave up 8 bases and V 2 bases, and 6 bases lay outside the gene matches. CDR3 length equals 16 residues. The germline CDR1 and CDR2 sequences are SGDLS and YYNGEE. CDR3 in DNA: TGTGCCAGCAGCGTCCGACTAGCGGGGGGGCCCGATGAGCAGTTCTTC. Residues: CASSVRLAGGPDEQFF.

The chain uses TRBV4-2 and TRBJ2-3, with 7 bases matching TRBD2. From germline, CDR1 is LGHNA and CDR2 YNFKEQ. The CDR3 runs 16 residues. Trimming took 0 bases from V and 0 from J; bases not matched to a gene: 3. The CDR3 DNA reads TGTGCCAGCAGCCAAGAGGGGGGGTGGAGCACAGATACGCAGTATTTT. Its translation: CASSQEGGWSTDTQYF.

By its share, this clone is medium-sized. This chain joins TRBV6-1 and TRBJ2-7; 7 bases agree with TRBD1. J gave up 3 bases and V 7 bases, and 6 bases lay outside the gene matches. Germline loops: CDR1 MNHNS, CDR2 SASEGT. The CDR3 runs to 13 residues. CDR3 loop: CASTWTGHYEQYF. The DNA for the CDR3 is TGTGCCAGCACTTGGACAGGCCACTACGAGCAGTACTTC.